The sequence of this T cell receptor beta chain was determined in a study of shared clonotypes between healthy human individuals (dated by TCRdb to 2020 to 2021). For context, the study as a whole: The cohort comprised two women and a few men aged 18 to 49 years. For each donor, three plates each were used for CD4 naive and CD4 memory, two plates were used for CD8 naive, and one plate was used for CD8 memory. Blood TCR repertoires of five healthy adults were deeply sequenced to estimate repertoire size and the extent of clonotype sharing between individuals. Libraries were prepared and TCR repertoires were sequenced by different laboratories using diverse techniques, in order to increase sequencing depth and limit assay-specific biases. Between about 0.9 and 9 billion PBMCs per donor were obtained by leukapheresis.

In regard to this clone: The target of this receptor is not known. Per-base qualities were not stored, and no clone one base away is much larger.

Using the deep immunoSEQ assay, TCR CDR3 regions were amplified from genomic DNA by multiplex PCR. Genomic DNA extracted from each cell subset was distributed evenly over all wells of several immunoSEQ 96-well plates, and each plate served as one replicate. Each replicate PCR for sorted subsets received approximately 220 ng genomic DNA, equal to about 30,000 T cell genomes. Purified libraries were measured with a Qubit 3.0 fluorometer, size-checked on a Bioanalyzer 2100, and measured again with the KAPA Library Quantification kit. Every immunoSEQ 96-well plate was sequenced on a dedicated single-read 150-cycle Illumina NextSeq 550 flow cell. The authors' analysis ran thus. Because the immunoSEQ output included only junctional sequences and no quality scores, the filtering could not be the same as the filtering used for full-length reads. Sequences were annotated with PyIR, a Python wrapper for IgBLAST v1.9, using IMGT germline references to assign V/J genes and CDR3. Reads were filtered out if the reads had weak V/J assignments (E-value above 1e-6), no CDR3, stop codons, out-of-frame junctions, or ambiguous translated residues. V3J clonotypes were defined by identical inferred V gene, J gene, and CDR3 amino acid sequence. To compute the percentage overlap between repertoires, the number of shared unique clonotypes was divided by the size of the smaller repertoire. RTK rarefaction, the Chao1 estimator, and Recon v2.1 estimates of unobserved clonotypes were used to assess repertoire richness. OLGA was used to compute generation probabilities for all TCRbeta clonotypes that the gDNA method yielded from a few donors. In TCRdb, the immuneACCESS table is reduced to in-frame sequences with V and J assigned. These tables do not hold every clone; where another copy was compared, an unresolved V gene accounts for under half, and the others remain unexplained. For V, J and clone size, that table is used; D and trimming come from the DNA. Recorded for this sample are around 650,000 clones; roughly 95% of them occurred a single time. The top ten constitute around 0.1% of the sample.

The investigation overall reported the following: Incomplete sequencing was indicated by rarefaction of sorted-subset datasets, despite the large sequencing depth. Pairwise subsampling led to the expectation that sequencing depth would affect the degree of clonotype sharing among donors. Higher generation probabilities were observed for clonotypes shared by all four sorted-subset donors than for non-shared clonotypes. Approximately 5% of naive CD4, roughly 3.5% of naive CD8, 2.3% of memory CD4, and roughly 0.4% of memory CD8 clonotypes were shared across four donors. The genetic and exposure-history diversity represented was limited by the small number of donors. Sampling was limited to blood, and TCR repertoires in tissue likely differ from TCR repertoires in blood. Larger estimated clonotype richness was generally found for naive subsets than for memory subsets.

CD8 naive samples consisted of CD45RO-negative cells that were positively selected for CCR7, yielding a CD45RA+CCR7+ population without TemRA cells. Healthy HIV-negative adults with no recently reported acute infections or vaccinations were included as donors. All donors were Caucasian adults living in Nashville, Tennessee, USA. Blood was obtained by leukapheresis, after which PBMCs were separated by Ficoll-Histopaque density gradient centrifugation and cryopreserved in liquid nitrogen vapor phase. Analytical flow cytometry was used to check the purity and quantity of each magnetically sorted T cell population. Each sorted fraction had its genomic DNA isolated and then quantified by UV absorbance on a Nanodrop 2000c. CDR1 and CDR2 were assigned from the germline V gene as SGHRS and YFSETQ. From its cysteine to its phenylalanine, the CDR3 spans 17 amino acids. Left in the record is the CDR3 DNA by itself, 51 bases read in frame from the first base.

The chain was built from TRBV5-1 and TRBJ2-5, with 7 bases matching TRBD2. The J call may not be correct, given that the DNA end is closer to TRBJ2-7. The TCR sequence derives from a woman aged 25 to 39 in good health. Sample: naive CD8+ T cells sorted from blood. The sample's cell subset or site label, decoded: CD45RA+CCR7+. The CDR3 sequence is CASSATPAGVSTYEQYF. The DNA sequence follows: TGCGCCAGCAGCGCCACCCCCGCGGGGGTGAGTACCTACGAGCAGTACTTC.